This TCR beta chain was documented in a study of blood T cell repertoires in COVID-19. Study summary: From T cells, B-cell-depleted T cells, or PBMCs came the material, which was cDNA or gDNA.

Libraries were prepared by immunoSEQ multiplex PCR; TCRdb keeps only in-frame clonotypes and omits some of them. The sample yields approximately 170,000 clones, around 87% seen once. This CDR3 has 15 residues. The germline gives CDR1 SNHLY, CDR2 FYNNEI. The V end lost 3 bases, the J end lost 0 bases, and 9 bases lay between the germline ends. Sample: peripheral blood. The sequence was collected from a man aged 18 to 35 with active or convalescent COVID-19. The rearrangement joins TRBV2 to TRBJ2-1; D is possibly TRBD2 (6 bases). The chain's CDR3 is CASSEVGGSYNEQFF. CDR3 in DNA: TGTGCCAGCAGTGAGGTGGGAGGCTCCTACAATGAGCAGTTCTTC. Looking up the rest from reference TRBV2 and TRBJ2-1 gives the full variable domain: EPEVTQTPSHQVTQMGQEVILRCVPISNHLYFYWYRQILGQKVEFLVSFYNNEISEKSEIFDDQFSVERPDGSNFTLKIRSTKLEDSAMYFCASSEVGGSYNEQFFGPGTRLTVL.